This T cell receptor (beta chain) stems from a study of monozygotic twins with inflammatory bowel disease. TCRdb reprocessed the 5' RACE reads and reports one entry per CDR3 protein, with no DNA. This sample's clone table lists around 450,000 distinct CDR3 sequences. Germline values: CDR1 MNHNY, CDR2 SVGAGI (reference sequence). There are 14 residues in the CDR3. The V and J genes are TRBV6-6 and TRBJ2-7; without DNA, the TCRdb call of TRBD1 cannot be checked. The sequencing input was blood. The TCR sequence derives from a human donor with ulcerative colitis or Crohn's disease, or a healthy co-twin of an affected twin (not recorded which). The CDR3: CASIQGAGVYEQYF.